A selection of T cell receptor beta chains follows, all from one sample in a study of identical twins. TCRdb re-derived calls from the 5' RACE reads in MiXCR, one entry per CDR3 protein. The table records about 300,000 distinct CDR3 sequences, 9% to 15% of them present only once. These data are also associated with another study on yellow fever vaccine responses in identical twins.

Material: CD8+ T cells sorted from blood. The receptors were gathered from a woman aged 18-29 years in good health. Each CDR3 is given with its conserved first and last residue. The D gene is left open where the match is weak. Size tells how often a clone was seen (once, few, many) or the class of an expanded clone, and some rows leave it out.

D gene,J gene,clone size,V gene,CDR3 DNA,CDR3 protein
TRBD2,TRBJ2-5,many,TRBV12-3/TRBV12-4,TGTGCCAGCAGTTTTGGTCTAGCGGAAGAGACCCAGTACTTC,CASSFGLAEETQYF
-,TRBJ1-1,-,TRBV7-9,TGTGCCAGCAGACCACTAGAACAGGTGGCTTTCTTT,CASRPLEQVAFF
TRBD1,TRBJ1-1,-,TRBV6-5,TGTGCCAGCAGTTATGGGGACAGGTCGACTGAAGCTTTCTTT,CASSYGDRSTEAFF
TRBD1,TRBJ2-2,many,TRBV3-1,TGTGCCAGCAGCCAGGGACAGGGGTCCGGGGAGCTGTTTTTT,CASSQGQGSGELFF
TRBD1,TRBJ2-3,many,TRBV7-6,TGTGCCAGCAGCCCGACAGGGGGTCGCACAGATACGCAGTATTTT,CASSPTGGRTDTQYF
-,TRBJ2-7,-,TRBV20-1,TGCAGTGCTACGCGGACGGCCGAGGTCCACGAGCAGTACTTC,CSATRTAEVHEQYF
TRBD1,TRBJ1-4,few,TRBV12-3/TRBV12-4,TGTGCCTGCTCAGGGGGCATGGATGAAAAACTGTTTTTT,CACSGGMDEKLFF
TRBD2,TRBJ2-1,few,TRBV28,TGTGCCAGCGGGAGGGCCTTAAGTAATGAGCAGTTCTTC,CASGRALSNEQFF
-,TRBJ2-1,-,TRBV28,TGTGCCAGCAGTTTCTTCGGGGAATCGATCAATGAGCAGTTCTTC,CASSFFGESINEQFF
TRBD2,TRBJ2-1,-,TRBV28,TGTGCCAGCAGTTCGGACTTTGTGCTAGCGGGGGGGAATGAGCAGTTCTTC,CASSSDFVLAGGNEQFF
TRBD2,TRBJ2-2,-,TRBV29-1,TGCAGCGTTCGAGCGGGATCCACCGGGGAGCTGTTTTTT,CSVRAGSTGELFF
TRBD2,TRBJ2-1,few,TRBV7-9,TGTGCCAGCAGCTTAGTTCGGACTAGCGTCTACAATGAGCAGTTCTTC,CASSLVRTSVYNEQFF
-,TRBJ2-7,-,TRBV28,TGTGCCAGCAGCCCTCTCGGGTCCTACTCCTACGAGCAGTACTTC,CASSPLGSYSYEQYF
TRBD1,TRBJ2-5,-,TRBV29-1,TGCAGCGTTGAAGACAGGGGGCGCGGGGAAGAGACCCAGTACTTC,CSVEDRGRGEETQYF
-,TRBJ2-1,many,TRBV15,TGTGCCACCAGCCGTGCCGGGACAAACAATGAGCAGTTCTTC,CATSRAGTNNEQFF
TRBD2,TRBJ2-1,few,TRBV7-9,TGTGCCAGCAGCTTCGGCGGGGGGCCCAATGAGCAGTTCTTC,CASSFGGGPNEQFF
-,TRBJ1-4,few,TRBV12-3/TRBV12-4,TGTGCCAGCAGGCCTCCAGGGGTGAGGGCTGAAAAACTGTTTTTT,CASRPPGVRAEKLFF
TRBD2,TRBJ2-1,few,TRBV11-2,TGTGCCAGCAGCTTAGATCGTGGTAGCGGGAGGAAATACAATGAGCAGTTCTTC,CASSLDRGSGRKYNEQFF
TRBD2,TRBJ2-5,-,TRBV10-3,TGTGCCACCATAGCGGGAGGTTTGGCTGAAGAGACCCAGTACTTC,CATIAGGLAEETQYF
TRBD2,TRBJ2-1,few,TRBV11-2,TGTGCCAGCAGCGCCAGACTAGCGGGAGACGAGCAGTTCTTC,CASSARLAGDEQFF
-,TRBJ1-2,-,TRBV29-1,TGCAGCGCCATGACAGAAGCTAACTATGGCTACACCTTC,CSAMTEANYGYTF
-,TRBJ2-3,few,TRBV28,TGTGCCAGCAGCCGAATGGGCGGGGCACTTGGAGATACGCAGTATTTT,CASSRMGGALGDTQYF
-,TRBJ1-5,-,TRBV20-1,TGCAGTGCTAGAGATAGGGATCACGATCAGCCCCAGCATTTT,CSARDRDHDQPQHF
-,TRBJ2-7,few,TRBV5-1,TGCGCCAGCAGCTTGGTGGCCCTGGGGGGGGCGCCCTACGAGCAGTACTTC,CASSLVALGGAPYEQYF
-,TRBJ2-1,few,TRBV20-1,TGCAGTGCTAGTATAGGGCGGTGGAATGAGCAGTTCTTC,CSASIGRWNEQFF
-,TRBJ2-1,few,TRBV7-9,TGTGCCAGCAGTTACCGGGCCCCGGAGCAGTTCTTC,CASSYRAPEQFF
-,TRBJ2-1,few,TRBV7-9,TGTGCCAGCAGCCTAGTATATCCAGGGTTGAGGGACAATGAGCAGTTCTTC,CASSLVYPGLRDNEQFF
TRBD2,TRBJ2-3,few,TRBV11-1,TGTGCCAGCAGCCCGTCCGGACTAGCGGGAGGGCCCTCCAACACAGATACGCAGTATTTT,CASSPSGLAGGPSNTDTQYF
-,TRBJ2-5,-,TRBV12-3/TRBV12-4,TGTGCCAGCAGCGAAGGGTGCCTGGTGGAGACCCAGTACTTC,CASSEGCLVETQYF
TRBD1,TRBJ1-2,few,TRBV12-3/TRBV12-4,TGTGCCAGCAGTTTAGGGGACAGGGTGGTGGGCTACACCTTC,CASSLGDRVVGYTF
TRBD2,TRBJ2-2,-,TRBV9,TGTGCCAGCAGCGTAGGAATAGCGGGCCGTACCGGGGAGCTGTTTTTT,CASSVGIAGRTGELFF
-,TRBJ2-1,-,TRBV6-1,TGTGCCAGGGGCGTTGGGAATGAGCAGTTCTTC,CARGVGNEQFF
-,TRBJ2-5,few,TRBV4-1,TGCGCCAGCAGCCAGGTGGACACAAGGTACCAAGAGACCCAGTACTTC,CASSQVDTRYQETQYF
-,TRBJ1-2,-,TRBV10-2,TGCGCCAGCAGTAAATTGGGGAAGGGCAACTATAACTATGGCTACACCTTC,CASSKLGKGNYNYGYTF
-,TRBJ2-5,-,TRBV9,TGTGCCAGCAGCGTAGATCCCAGCCTCCAAGAGACCCAGTACTTC,CASSVDPSLQETQYF
-,TRBJ2-5,-,TRBV5-1,TGCGCCAGCAGACATGGGACTCTCGAGCGAGGAGAGACCCAGTACTTC,CASRHGTLERGETQYF
TRBD1,TRBJ2-1,-,TRBV6-1,TGTGCCACCTCGTTAGGGACAGGACATCCCTACAATGAGCAGTTCTTC,CATSLGTGHPYNEQFF
-,TRBJ1-1,few,TRBV11-2,TGTGCCAGCAGTAACCTACTCCAGGGGTACACTGAAGCTTTCTTT,CASSNLLQGYTEAFF
-,TRBJ2-1,-,TRBV14,TGTGCCAGCAGCCAGTGGCCGCAGGAGTACAATGAGCAGTTCTTC,CASSQWPQEYNEQFF
-,TRBJ2-4,few,TRBV4-1,TGCGCCAGCAGCCAAGGGGCAGGGGTGGACATTCAGTACTTC,CASSQGAGVDIQYF
TRBD1,TRBJ2-5,many,TRBV3-1,TGTGCCAGCAGCCGAGGGACAGGAGACCAAGAGACCCAGTACTTC,CASSRGTGDQETQYF
-,TRBJ2-3,-,TRBV27,TGTGCCAGCAGTTGGGACGGCACAGATACGCAGTATTTT,CASSWDGTDTQYF
-,TRBJ2-1,-,TRBV7-9,TGTGCCAGCAGCTTAGCGATGGCGGGGCCAACAAATGAGCAGTTCTTC,CASSLAMAGPTNEQFF
-,TRBJ2-3,-,TRBV11-2,TGTGCCAGCAGCGACGGGTCGACCGGTGGGAGCACAGATACGCAGTATTTT,CASSDGSTGGSTDTQYF
-,TRBJ2-3,-,TRBV11-2,TGTGCCAGCAGCTTATACGCAGGGGCCCGGGATACGCAGTATTTT,CASSLYAGARDTQYF
-,TRBJ1-6,few,TRBV4-1,TGCGCCAGCAGTCCGGACAGAAGCTCCTATAATTCACCCCTCCACTTT,CASSPDRSSYNSPLHF
TRBD2,TRBJ2-5,-,TRBV5-5,TGTGCCAGCAGCACGACTAGCGGGGGGAGGGAGACCCAGTACTTC,CASSTTSGGRETQYF
-,TRBJ2-3,few,TRBV7-2,TGTGCCAGCAGCTTAGAATTAACAGATACGCAGTATTTT,CASSLELTDTQYF
TRBD1,TRBJ1-2,-,TRBV20-1,TGCAGTGCTAAGGGAGGGGCAGGGGGCAGGGGCTATGGCTACACCTTC,CSAKGGAGGRGYGYTF
-,TRBJ1-1,once,TRBV13,TGTGCCAGCAGCTCCAATAACAGGAACACTGAAGCTTTCTTT,CASSSNNRNTEAFF
TRBD2,TRBJ2-7,once,TRBV6-5,TGTGCCAGCAGTTTGGGGCGGCTAGCGGGAGTCGAGCAGTACTTC,CASSLGRLAGVEQYF
-,TRBJ2-1,-,TRBV21-1,TGTGCCAGCAGCATAGTAGACCATGAGCAGTTCTTC,CASSIVDHEQFF
-,TRBJ2-5,many,TRBV5-5,TGTGCCAGCAGGCAAGGAGGGGGGCGACAAGAGACCCAGTACTTC,CASRQGGGRQETQYF
-,TRBJ1-2,few,TRBV12-3/TRBV12-4,TGTGCCAGCATGCCCGGAGGACATAGGTATGGCTACACCTTC,CASMPGGHRYGYTF
-,TRBJ1-4,many,TRBV12-3/TRBV12-4,TGTGCCAGCAGTTGGGGAACAGGAGATAATGAAAAACTGTTTTTT,CASSWGTGDNEKLFF
-,TRBJ2-3,few,TRBV28,TGTGCCAGCAGTTTGCAGGGACATCGCACAGATACGCAGTATTTT,CASSLQGHRTDTQYF
-,TRBJ2-5,-,TRBV4-1,TGCGCCAGCAGCCAACGACGGGGGTCAGAGACCCAGTACTTC,CASSQRRGSETQYF
-,TRBJ2-7,-,TRBV25-1,TGTGCCAGCAGTGCGGTCGCCGAGCAGTACTTC,CASSAVAEQYF
-,TRBJ2-1,few,TRBV5-1,TGCGCCAGCAGCTTGGTAATCAACAATGAGCAGTTCTTC,CASSLVINNEQFF
-,TRBJ2-5,many,TRBV27,TGTGCCAGCAGCTTATGGGGAGAAGAGACCCAGTACTTC,CASSLWGEETQYF